Each of the 11 T cell receptor beta chains below was sequenced from the same sample in a study of identical twins. TCRdb independently ran MiXCR on the 5' RACE reads; one entry per CDR3 protein. The sample has 400,000 to 500,000 distinct CDR3 sequences, approximately 15% seen once. These data were likewise used in another study, on yellow fever vaccine responses in identical twins.

The sample taken for sequencing was CD4+ T cells sorted from blood. These receptors originate from a woman between 18 and 29 years old in good health.

The V call is TRBV18, the J call TRBJ2-7; D remains ambiguous. Germline CDR1 reads KGHSH; CDR2 reads LQKENI. This CDR3 is 14 amino acids long. The germline V and J ends were trimmed by 0 bases and 3 bases, with 9 bases remaining between them. The CDR3 DNA sequence: TGTGCCAGCTCACCACCGTCGGCTAGCTACGAGCAGTACTTC. Amino acid sequence: CASSPPSASYEQYF.

This clonotype was seen ten or more times. This chain connects TRBV25-1 to TRBJ2-7; 10 nucleotides align to TRBD2. Germline V gene lookup returns CDR1 MGHDK and CDR2 SYGVNS. The length of the CDR3 is 16 residues. Trimming removed 5 bases from V and 0 bases from J; junction bases left unmatched: 7. The CDR3 bases are TGTGCCAGCAGTTCCCTAGCGGGGGAAAACTCCTACGAGCAGTACTTC. This gives the protein CASSSLAGENSYEQYF.

This clonotype was recorded a few times. This sequence joins TRBV19 and TRBJ2-1; no clear D. Between the trimmed V and J ends, which lost 3 bases and 7 bases, there was a span of 4 bases. The CDR3 totals 11 residues. Germline CDR1 LNHDA, CDR2 SQIVND (reference sequence). The CDR3 nucleotides read TGTGCCAGTAGTATTCTTAATGAGCAGTTCTTC. Residues: CASSILNEQFF.

The chain has TRBV14 and TRBJ2-1; tentatively, D is TRBD1 or TRBD2 (5 bases each). This CDR3 comprises 16 residues. Germline V gene data show CDR1 as SGHDN and CDR2 as FVKESK. V lost 0 bases, J lost 6 bases, and 15 bases lay in between. In nucleotides, the CDR3 is TGTGCCAGCAGCCAAGATCCGGGGCGGCGGGCCAATGAGCAGTTCTTC. It is translated as CASSQDPGRRANEQFF.

This clonotype occurred a few times. The chain has TRBV5-5 and TRBJ2-1; 10 bases fit TRBD2. CDR3 size: 16 residues. The V gene's germline CDR1 is SGHKS and CDR2 YYEKEE (reference sequence). V lost 2 bases to trimming and J lost 5 bases; unmatched junction nucleotides: 7. Written as DNA, the CDR3 is TGTGCCAGCAGCTTTGGGGGACTAGCGTTGAACAATGAGCAGTTCTTC. Its translation: CASSFGGLALNNEQFF.

The CDR3 DNA sequence: TGCGCCAGCAGTCACCCCGGCCTAAAGCGGGGGAGTAAGGCAGATACGCAGTATTTT. It yields the protein CASSHPGLKRGSKADTQYF. The V call is TRBV4-1, the J call TRBJ2-3; 8 bases agree with TRBD2. The CDR3 is 19 residues long. CDR1 is MGHRA, CDR2 YSYEKL, per germline. V trimming: 6 bases; J trimming: 4 bases; junction bases outside the gene matches: 21.

This clonotype appeared many times. This chain joins TRBV29-1 and TRBJ1-3, with 8 bases matching TRBD1. CDR1 is SQVTM, CDR2 ANQGSEA, per germline. The J segment lost 4 bases and the V segment lost 6 bases, leaving 5 bases of the junction unmatched. The CDR3 loop spans 13 amino acids. The CDR3 DNA is TGCAGCGTGGGACAGGCATCCGGAAACACCATATATTTT. As protein: CSVGQASGNTIYF. The variable domain in full, with the rest retrieved from reference TRBV29-1 and TRBJ1-3, is SAVISQKPSRDICQRGTSLTIQCQVDSQVTMMFWYRQQPGQSLTLIATANQGSEATYESGFVIDKFPISRPNLTFSTLTVSNMSPEDSSIYLCSVGQASGNTIYFGEGSWLTVV.

This clonotype was counted a few times. The chain carries TRBV11-3 and TRBJ2-3; 10 nucleotides line up with TRBD1. CDR1 is SGHNT, CDR2 YENEEA, per germline. This CDR3 has 14 amino acids. Trimming cost V 6 bases and J 5 bases; bases outside gene matches: 5. The DNA of the CDR3 is TGTGCCAGCAGTGACAGGGGGCCTGGAGATACGCAGTATTTT. Its translation: CASSDRGPGDTQYF.

The rearrangement joins TRBV6-1 to TRBJ1-2; D is ambiguous. Deletions cut 7 bases from V and 4 bases from J, with 13 bases between. Germline-derived CDR1 and CDR2 are MNHNS and SASEGT. The length of the CDR3 is 13 residues. The CDR3 here is CASKSGRTYGYTF. CDR3 DNA sequence: TGTGCCAGCAAGTCCGGCAGGACCTATGGCTACACCTTC.

This clonotype was detected ten times or more. Germline is not matched at one junction end, which may reflect a read error. This sequence joins TRBV28 and TRBJ2-5; 8 nucleotides agree with TRBD2. The CDR3 totals 13 residues. The germline gives CDR1 MDHEN, CDR2 SYDVKM. CDR3 in DNA: TGCGCCAGCAGCTTGAGCGGGAGTGAGACCCAGTACTTC. This translates into CASSLSGSETQYF.

This clonotype was picked up a small number of times. The chain joins TRBV6-2 or TRBV6-3 to TRBJ2-3; TRBD2 might be the D (6 bases). The CDR3 length is 15 residues. Trimming left V 4 bases short and J 3 bases short, with 14 bases between. CDR1 is MNHEY and CDR2 is SVGEGT in the germline V gene. The CDR3 region has the DNA TGTGCCAGCAGTTTTCTAGCGTCTACAACAGATACGCAGTATTTT. Translated: CASSFLASTTDTQYF.